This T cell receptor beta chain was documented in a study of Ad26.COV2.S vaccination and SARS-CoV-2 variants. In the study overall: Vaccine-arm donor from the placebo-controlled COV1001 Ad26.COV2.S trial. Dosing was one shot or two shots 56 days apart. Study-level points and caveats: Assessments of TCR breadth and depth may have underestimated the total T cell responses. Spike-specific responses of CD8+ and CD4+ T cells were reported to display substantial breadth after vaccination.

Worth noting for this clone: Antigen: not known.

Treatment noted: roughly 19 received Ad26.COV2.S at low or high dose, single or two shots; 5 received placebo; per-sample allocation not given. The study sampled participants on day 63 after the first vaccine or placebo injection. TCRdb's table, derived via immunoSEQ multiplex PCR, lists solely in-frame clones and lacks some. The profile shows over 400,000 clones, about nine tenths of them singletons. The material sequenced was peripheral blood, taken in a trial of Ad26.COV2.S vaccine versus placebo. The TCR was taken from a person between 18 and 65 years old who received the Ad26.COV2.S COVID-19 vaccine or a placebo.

CDR3 nucleotides: TGTGCCATCAGTGAGTTCGTAAATGAAAAACTGTTTTTT. It is translated as CAISEFVNEKLFF. The gene calls are TRBV10-3 and TRBJ1-4; no firm D call. CDR3 length equals 13 residues. CDR1 and CDR2 from the germline V gene are ENHRY and SYGVKD. The V end was cut by 1 base, the J end by 5 bases, with 5 bases between.